This T cell receptor (beta chain) originates from a study of cytomegalovirus exposure and HLA in healthy donors. J gave up 1 base and V 4 bases, and 9 bases lay outside the gene matches. Germline lookup yields CDR1 SGHRS and CDR2 YFSETQ. The CDR3 runs 16 residues. The PCR made use of 60 Vbeta and 13 Jbeta primers. Some clones are missing from TCRdb's copy, which holds only in-frame ones; the method was immunoSEQ multiplex PCR. Its table records roughly 42,000 clones. Comment on this clone: No antigen is known for it.

Study-wide findings and caveats: Researchers reportedly found TCR beta sequences accurately predicted most subjects' HLA-A and HLA-B alleles.

Sequencing used PBMCs. The receptor was derived from a man younger than 45 in good health and CMV-seronegative. The chain carries TRBV5-1 and TRBJ1-1; 8 nucleotides agree with TRBD1. CDR3 coding DNA: TGCGCCAGCAGCCCCAACGGAGGGACAGGGAACACTGAAGCTTTCTTT. It yields the protein CASSPNGGTGNTEAFF.